This T cell receptor (beta chain) was captured by sequencing in a study of human T cells and chemical hapten exposure. Study-level findings and limits: Those TCRs sitting above 1 in 1000 frequency stayed the same with DPC sensitization.

The time point was: patch test 1, 2 weeks after DPC sensitization. The treatment: therapeutic diphenylcyclopropenone sensitization with weekly scalp DPC. Participating donors were patients with alopecia, aged 18 to 70 years, considered appropriate candidates for DPC. One entry per CDR3 protein, called by TCRdb with MiXCR from the RACE reads. The sample contains some 350,000 distinct CDR3 sequences, approximately 6.3% of which appear only once. CDR1 and CDR2 (germline): MNHEY, SVGAGI. This CDR3 has 16 amino acids. V gave up 1 base and J gave up 4 bases, with 16 bases separating them. As to this clonotype: Its antigen is undetermined.

The sequencing used whole blood, collected in connection with sensitization to the hapten diphenylcyclopropenone (DPC). This receptor was identified in a woman in her late teens or twenties with alopecia areata. Some clones in this sample may be carry-over from other donors' samples. This sequence joins TRBV6-5 and TRBJ1-1, with D perhaps matching TRBD1 (5 bases). The CDR3 sequence: CASSYYAGTEGTEAFF. The CDR3, as DNA: TGTGCCAGCAGTTACTACGCCGGGACTGAGGGCACTGAAGCTTTCTTT.